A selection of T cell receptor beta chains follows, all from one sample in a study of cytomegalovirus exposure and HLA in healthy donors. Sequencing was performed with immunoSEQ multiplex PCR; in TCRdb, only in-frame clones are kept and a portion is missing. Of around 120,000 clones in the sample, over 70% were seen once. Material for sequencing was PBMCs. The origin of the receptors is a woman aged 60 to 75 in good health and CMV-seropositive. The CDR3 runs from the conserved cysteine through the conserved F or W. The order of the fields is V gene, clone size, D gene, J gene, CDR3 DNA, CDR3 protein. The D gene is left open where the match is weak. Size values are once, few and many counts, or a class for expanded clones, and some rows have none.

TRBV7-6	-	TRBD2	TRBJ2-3	TGTGCCAGCAGCCCGAGCGGGGGGAAAGGGAATACGCAGTATTTT	CASSPSGGKGNTQYF
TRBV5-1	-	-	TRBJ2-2	TGCGCCAGCAGCCACCAGGCGGGGCCCGGGGAGCTGTTTTTT	CASSHQAGPGELFF
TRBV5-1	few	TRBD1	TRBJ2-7	TGCGCCAGCAGCTACGGACAGGGGGACAACGAGCAGTACTTC	CASSYGQGDNEQYF
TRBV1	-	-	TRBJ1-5	TGCACCAGCGGCCACACGACACTTTATAGCAATCAGCCCCAGCATTTT	CTSGHTTLYSNQPQHF
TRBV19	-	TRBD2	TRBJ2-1	TGTGCCAGTAGTATTGGGACTAGCGCGTACAATGAGCAGTTCTTC	CASSIGTSAYNEQFF
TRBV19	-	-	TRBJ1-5	TGTGCCAGTAGTACCGGATGGGGCGGATTGGATCAGCCCCAGCATTTT	CASSTGWGGLDQPQHF
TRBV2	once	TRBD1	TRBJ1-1	TGTGCCAGCAGTGGCGCCCGGGACAGGGGCTTGAACACTGAAGCTTTCTTT	CASSGARDRGLNTEAFF
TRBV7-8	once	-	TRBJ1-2	TGTGCCAGCAGCTTAGCCGGCGGAAACTATGGCTACACCTTC	CASSLAGGNYGYTF
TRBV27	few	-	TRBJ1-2	TGTGCCAGCAGTAGGGGGGGTGGCTACACCTTC	CASSRGGGYTF
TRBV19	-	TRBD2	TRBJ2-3	TGTGCCAGTAGTATACGAGCTAGCGGGAGAGGCACAGATACGCAGTATTTT	CASSIRASGRGTDTQYF
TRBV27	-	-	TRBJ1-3	TGTGCCAGCAGGCGGACCGGGGGTGGCACCATATATTTT	CASRRTGGGTIYF
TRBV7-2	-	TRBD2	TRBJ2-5	TGTGCCAGCAGCGAGGGACTAGCGGGGCTCCAAGAGACCCAGTACTTC	CASSEGLAGLQETQYF
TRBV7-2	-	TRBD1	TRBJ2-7	TGTGCCAGCAGCCCTTGGAGACAGGGACCAGTCGAGCAGTACTTC	CASSPWRQGPVEQYF
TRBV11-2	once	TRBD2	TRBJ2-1	TGTGCCAGCAGCTTGGGCGGGGGGGCCGATGAGCAGTTCTTC	CASSLGGGADEQFF
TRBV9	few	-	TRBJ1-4	TGTGCCAGCAGCGCCACCGGGACAACTGATGAAAAACTGTTTTTT	CASSATGTTDEKLFF
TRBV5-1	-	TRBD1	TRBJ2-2	TGCGCCAGCAGCTTCGGTCCCAGGGGGACCGGGGAGCTGTTTTTT	CASSFGPRGTGELFF
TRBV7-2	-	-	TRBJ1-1	TGTGCCAGCACCGACCGCGGGGGGCCGAACACTGAAGCTTTCTTT	CASTDRGGPNTEAFF
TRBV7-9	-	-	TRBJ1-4	TGTTCCAGCAGCCCCGGGGGGGATGAAAAACTGTTTTTT	CSSSPGGDEKLFF
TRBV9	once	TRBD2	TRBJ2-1	TGTGCCAGCAGCCCTTTTAGCGGGGGGGCCAATGAGCAGTTCTTC	CASSPFSGGANEQFF
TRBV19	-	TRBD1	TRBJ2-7	TGTGCCAGTAGTATAGATGTAGGGGGCCTCTCCTACGAGCAGTACTTC	CASSIDVGGLSYEQYF
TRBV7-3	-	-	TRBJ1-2	TGTGCCAGCAGCCCCACGGCGGGGTGGGCAACCCTCTATGGCTACACCTTC	CASSPTAGWATLYGYTF
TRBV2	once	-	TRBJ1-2	TGTGCCAGCGGAGACAGGTCTAACTATGGCTACACCTTC	CASGDRSNYGYTF
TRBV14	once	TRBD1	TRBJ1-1	TGTGCCAGCAGCAGGGGGCGGAACACTGAAGCTTTCTTT	CASSRGRNTEAFF
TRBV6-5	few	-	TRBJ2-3	TGTGCCAGCGCGATAGTAGGGGGGGGGACAGATACGCAGTATTTT	CASAIVGGGTDTQYF
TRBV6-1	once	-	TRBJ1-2	TGTGCCAGCAGTGAAGCGAGCCGCGGACACACCTACCTAACGGGCTACACCTTC	CASSEASRGHTYLTGYTF
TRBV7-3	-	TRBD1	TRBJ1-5	TGTGCCAGCAGCTCGGACAGGGGTCAGCCCCAGCATTTT	CASSSDRGQPQHF